This is a list of T cell receptor beta chains from one sample in a study of CD8 T cells in Susac syndrome. TCRdb re-derived calls from the immunoSEQ multiplex PCR reads in MiXCR, one entry per CDR3 protein. The sample consists of around 200,000 distinct CDR3 sequences, just under 95% of them appearing once. Sequencing was done on a sample of CD4+ T cells from PBMCs. Every receptor here comes from a human donor with multiple sclerosis. The CDR3 runs from the conserved cysteine through the conserved F or W. Fields, in order: CDR3 length, D gene, V gene, J gene, clone size, CDR3 DNA, CDR3 protein. The D gene is left open where the match is weak. Clone size is shown for a subset of rows, as once, few, many or a class of expanded clone.

CDR3 length: 16; D gene: NA; V gene: TRBV9; J gene: TRBJ1-4; clone size: NA; CDR3 DNA: TGTGCCAGCAGCGTAGCTGAGGTTCCAACTAATGAAAAACTGTTTTTT; CDR3 protein: CASSVAEVPTNEKLFF
CDR3 length: 18; D gene: NA; V gene: TRBV9; J gene: TRBJ1-6; clone size: NA; CDR3 DNA: TGTGCCAGCAGCCCTGGGTTGGGGCGGAGCTCCTATAATTCACCCCTCCACTTT; CDR3 protein: CASSPGLGRSSYNSPLHF
CDR3 length: 13; D gene: NA; V gene: TRBV6-5; J gene: TRBJ2-7; clone size: few; CDR3 DNA: TGTGCCAGCACCGGGCAGGGGTCCTACGAGCAGTACTTC; CDR3 protein: CASTGQGSYEQYF
CDR3 length: 14; D gene: NA; V gene: TRBV18; J gene: TRBJ2-5; clone size: NA; CDR3 DNA: TGTGCCAGCTCACCATTAGCGAACCAAGAGACCCAGTACTTC; CDR3 protein: CASSPLANQETQYF
CDR3 length: 16; D gene: TRBD1; V gene: TRBV4-2; J gene: TRBJ1-1; clone size: NA; CDR3 DNA: TGTGCCAGCAGCCCAGGACAGGGGTCCTTGAACACTGAAGCTTTCTTT; CDR3 protein: CASSPGQGSLNTEAFF
CDR3 length: 14; D gene: NA; V gene: TRBV19; J gene: TRBJ2-5; clone size: once; CDR3 DNA: TGTGCCAGTAGTATGGTACGGCAGGGAGAGACCCAGTACTTC; CDR3 protein: CASSMVRQGETQYF
CDR3 length: 13; D gene: NA; V gene: TRBV6-6; J gene: TRBJ1-4; clone size: NA; CDR3 DNA: TGTGCCAGCAGTTACGACAGAAATGAAAAACTGTTTTTT; CDR3 protein: CASSYDRNEKLFF
CDR3 length: 12; D gene: NA; V gene: TRBV18; J gene: TRBJ1-1; clone size: once; CDR3 DNA: TGTGCCAGCTTAGAGGAGAACACTGAAGCTTTCTTT; CDR3 protein: CASLEENTEAFF
CDR3 length: 15; D gene: TRBD2; V gene: TRBV20-1; J gene: TRBJ2-2; clone size: NA; CDR3 DNA: TGCAGTGCTAGAGTTTCAAGCGGGGACACCGGGGAGCTGTTTTTT; CDR3 protein: CSARVSSGDTGELFF
CDR3 length: 16; D gene: NA; V gene: TRBV3-1; J gene: TRBJ2-7; clone size: NA; CDR3 DNA: TGTGCCAGCAGCCAAGGGACCGCGGGACAGTACTACGGGGAGTACTTC; CDR3 protein: CASSQGTAGQYYGEYF
CDR3 length: 14; D gene: TRBD1; V gene: TRBV30; J gene: TRBJ2-5; clone size: once; CDR3 DNA: TGTGCCACACTCCGAGGGGGCTCGGGAGAGACCCAGTACTTC; CDR3 protein: CATLRGGSGETQYF
CDR3 length: 12; D gene: TRBD2; V gene: TRBV5-6; J gene: TRBJ2-1; clone size: NA; CDR3 DNA: TGTGCCAGCAGCCGGGCTAGCGGGGAGCAGTTCTTC; CDR3 protein: CASSRASGEQFF
CDR3 length: 14; D gene: TRBD1; V gene: TRBV7-9; J gene: TRBJ1-1; clone size: NA; CDR3 DNA: TGTGCCAGCAGCCGGGACAGGGTGGTTACTGAAGCTTTCTTT; CDR3 protein: CASSRDRVVTEAFF
CDR3 length: 15; D gene: NA; V gene: TRBV3-1; J gene: TRBJ2-4; clone size: NA; CDR3 DNA: TGTGCCAGCGGAGGGGGTGCAGCAGCCAAAAACATTCAGTACTTC; CDR3 protein: CASGGGAAAKNIQYF
CDR3 length: 13; D gene: NA; V gene: TRBV12-3/TRBV12-4; J gene: TRBJ1-1; clone size: NA; CDR3 DNA: TGTGCCAGCAGTTTGGTATCCGGGACAGAAGCTTTCTTT; CDR3 protein: CASSLVSGTEAFF
CDR3 length: 12; D gene: NA; V gene: TRBV30; J gene: TRBJ1-2; clone size: NA; CDR3 DNA: TGTGCCTGGAGGGGGGCAGCCTGGGGCTACACCTTC; CDR3 protein: CAWRGAAWGYTF
CDR3 length: 17; D gene: TRBD2; V gene: TRBV30; J gene: TRBJ2-1; clone size: once; CDR3 DNA: TGTGCCTGGGAGCTATCAAAGGGGCGGGGGACCCACAATGAGCAGTTCTTC; CDR3 protein: CAWELSKGRGTHNEQFF
CDR3 length: 13; D gene: NA; V gene: TRBV12-3/TRBV12-4; J gene: TRBJ1-2; clone size: NA; CDR3 DNA: TGTGCCAGCACCCTACTAATTGGCTATGGCTACACCTTC; CDR3 protein: CASTLLIGYGYTF
CDR3 length: 14; D gene: TRBD1; V gene: TRBV12-3/TRBV12-4; J gene: TRBJ2-7; clone size: NA; CDR3 DNA: TGTGCCAGCAGTCGAACAGGGGCCCATTACGAGCAGTACTTC; CDR3 protein: CASSRTGAHYEQYF
CDR3 length: 13; D gene: NA; V gene: TRBV29-1; J gene: TRBJ2-5; clone size: NA; CDR3 DNA: TGCAGCGTTGAAAGGTTTAGTGGAGAGACCCAGTACTTC; CDR3 protein: CSVERFSGETQYF
CDR3 length: 14; D gene: TRBD1; V gene: TRBV3-1; J gene: TRBJ1-4; clone size: NA; CDR3 DNA: TGTGCCAGCAGCCATCGCACCAACAGGGGGGAACTGTTTTTT; CDR3 protein: CASSHRTNRGELFF
CDR3 length: 17; D gene: TRBD2; V gene: TRBV3-1; J gene: TRBJ2-4; clone size: NA; CDR3 DNA: TGTGCCAGCAGCCTTGTGGGGCTAGCGGATGCCAAAAACATTCAGTACTTC; CDR3 protein: CASSLVGLADAKNIQYF
CDR3 length: 16; D gene: NA; V gene: TRBV9; J gene: TRBJ2-1; clone size: NA; CDR3 DNA: TGTGCCAGCAGCGTAGGCCTAGGGGGCTCCTACAATGAGCAGTTCTTC; CDR3 protein: CASSVGLGGSYNEQFF
CDR3 length: 13; D gene: TRBD1; V gene: TRBV25-1; J gene: TRBJ1-1; clone size: NA; CDR3 DNA: TGTGCCAGCAGTGTTTCCAGGGGGCCGGGAGCTTTCTTT; CDR3 protein: CASSVSRGPGAFF
CDR3 length: 16; D gene: NA; V gene: TRBV7-9; J gene: TRBJ2-1; clone size: NA; CDR3 DNA: TGTGCCAGCAGCCGCTACTCGGGCGACTCCTACAATGAGCAGTTCTTC; CDR3 protein: CASSRYSGDSYNEQFF
CDR3 length: 13; D gene: NA; V gene: TRBV5-6; J gene: TRBJ1-5; clone size: NA; CDR3 DNA: TGTGCCAGCAGCTTATCGAGCAATCAGCCCCAGCATTTT; CDR3 protein: CASSLSSNQPQHF
CDR3 length: 16; D gene: NA; V gene: TRBV12-5; J gene: TRBJ2-3; clone size: NA; CDR3 DNA: TGTGCTAGTGGTTTGGTACTAAGCGGGTCCACAGATACGCAGTATTTT; CDR3 protein: CASGLVLSGSTDTQYF
CDR3 length: 14; D gene: NA; V gene: TRBV15; J gene: TRBJ1-5; clone size: NA; CDR3 DNA: TGTGCCACCAGCGGAACTACGGGTGATCAGCCCCAGCATTTT; CDR3 protein: CATSGTTGDQPQHF
CDR3 length: 13; D gene: NA; V gene: TRBV25-1; J gene: TRBJ1-1; clone size: NA; CDR3 DNA: TGTGCCAGCAGTGAATATGGGAACACTGAAGCTTTCTTT; CDR3 protein: CASSEYGNTEAFF
CDR3 length: 13; D gene: NA; V gene: TRBV29-1; J gene: TRBJ2-3; clone size: once; CDR3 DNA: TGCAGCGTTGGTATTGCGCAGAGGGATACGCAGTATTTT; CDR3 protein: CSVGIAQRDTQYF
CDR3 length: 10; D gene: NA; V gene: TRBV29-1; J gene: TRBJ2-5; clone size: NA; CDR3 DNA: TGCAGCGTTGATCAAGAGACCCAGTACTTC; CDR3 protein: CSVDQETQYF
CDR3 length: 18; D gene: TRBD1; V gene: TRBV7-9; J gene: TRBJ1-6; clone size: NA; CDR3 DNA: TGTGCCAGCAGCTCCACGGGGACAGCCCAAGGAGCTAATTCACCCCTCCACTTT; CDR3 protein: CASSSTGTAQGANSPLHF
CDR3 length: 15; D gene: NA; V gene: TRBV7-9; J gene: TRBJ1-1; clone size: NA; CDR3 DNA: TGTGCCAGCAGCTTAGTCGGGGCGGGAAGCACTGAAGCTTTCTTT; CDR3 protein: CASSLVGAGSTEAFF
CDR3 length: 15; D gene: NA; V gene: TRBV15; J gene: TRBJ1-5; clone size: NA; CDR3 DNA: TGTGCCACCAGCAGAGATGGGGGGACAAATCAGCCCCAGCATTTT; CDR3 protein: CATSRDGGTNQPQHF
CDR3 length: 15; D gene: NA; V gene: TRBV7-9; J gene: TRBJ2-3; clone size: NA; CDR3 DNA: TGTGCCAGCAGCCGGAGGGCGCCTAGCACAGATACGCAGTATTTT; CDR3 protein: CASSRRAPSTDTQYF
CDR3 length: 11; D gene: TRBD2; V gene: TRBV30; J gene: TRBJ2-1; clone size: NA; CDR3 DNA: TGTGCCTGGAGTCCGGGGGGTGAGCAGTTCTTC; CDR3 protein: CAWSPGGEQFF
CDR3 length: 14; D gene: NA; V gene: TRBV27; J gene: TRBJ2-4; clone size: few; CDR3 DNA: TGTGCCAGCAGTTTTGGGGGAGCCAAAAACATTCAGTACTTC; CDR3 protein: CASSFGGAKNIQYF
CDR3 length: 14; D gene: NA; V gene: TRBV27; J gene: TRBJ2-7; clone size: NA; CDR3 DNA: TGTGCCAGCTCTCAAGAACAGGCTTCCGAGAGGCAGTACTTC; CDR3 protein: CASSQEQASERQYF
CDR3 length: 12; D gene: NA; V gene: TRBV12-3/TRBV12-4; J gene: TRBJ2-1; clone size: once; CDR3 DNA: TGTGCCAGCAGTGGACCCTACAATGAGCAGTTCTTC; CDR3 protein: CASSGPYNEQFF
CDR3 length: 14; D gene: NA; V gene: TRBV12-3/TRBV12-4; J gene: TRBJ2-3; clone size: NA; CDR3 DNA: TGTGCCAGCAAGGCCACAGTCCGCACAGATACGCAGTATTTT; CDR3 protein: CASKATVRTDTQYF
CDR3 length: 14; D gene: NA; V gene: TRBV15; J gene: TRBJ1-6; clone size: NA; CDR3 DNA: TGTGCCACCAGCTCCGCCTCCTATAATTCACCCCTCCACTTT; CDR3 protein: CATSSASYNSPLHF
CDR3 length: 14; D gene: NA; V gene: TRBV18; J gene: TRBJ2-7; clone size: once; CDR3 DNA: TGTGCCAGCTCACCCCCCGGGACACCCTACGAGCAGTACTTC; CDR3 protein: CASSPPGTPYEQYF
CDR3 length: 13; D gene: NA; V gene: TRBV30; J gene: TRBJ1-1; clone size: NA; CDR3 DNA: TGTGCCTGGACGGTCCAAGGTGGGACTGAAGCTTTCTTT; CDR3 protein: CAWTVQGGTEAFF
CDR3 length: 13; D gene: TRBD1; V gene: TRBV29-1; J gene: TRBJ1-5; clone size: NA; CDR3 DNA: TGCAGCGTGAGACAGGGGGACAATCAGCCCCAGCATTTT; CDR3 protein: CSVRQGDNQPQHF
CDR3 length: 12; D gene: NA; V gene: TRBV29-1; J gene: TRBJ1-2; clone size: NA; CDR3 DNA: TGCAGCGTTGGGGGACAAGACTATGGCTACACCTTC; CDR3 protein: CSVGGQDYGYTF
CDR3 length: 14; D gene: NA; V gene: TRBV3-1; J gene: TRBJ1-1; clone size: NA; CDR3 DNA: TGTGCCAGCAGCCAAGAGGGGGTCACCACTGAAGCTTTCTTT; CDR3 protein: CASSQEGVTTEAFF
CDR3 length: 12; D gene: NA; V gene: TRBV2; J gene: TRBJ2-7; clone size: NA; CDR3 DNA: TGTGCCAGCAGGGACTCTCCCTACGAGCAGTACTTC; CDR3 protein: CASRDSPYEQYF
CDR3 length: 16; D gene: TRBD2; V gene: TRBV4-1; J gene: TRBJ2-3; clone size: NA; CDR3 DNA: TGCGCCAGCAGCCGCGAGTCGCGGGGGTATCTAGATACGCAGTATTTT; CDR3 protein: CASSRESRGYLDTQYF
CDR3 length: 16; D gene: TRBD2; V gene: TRBV12-3/TRBV12-4; J gene: TRBJ2-1; clone size: NA; CDR3 DNA: TGTGCCAGCAGCCGTGTACTAGCGGGGGCGAGCAATGAGCAGTTCTTC; CDR3 protein: CASSRVLAGASNEQFF
CDR3 length: 12; D gene: NA; V gene: TRBV2; J gene: TRBJ1-1; clone size: NA; CDR3 DNA: TGTGCCAGCAGGGACATGAACACTGAAGCTTTCTTT; CDR3 protein: CASRDMNTEAFF
CDR3 length: 12; D gene: NA; V gene: TRBV13; J gene: TRBJ1-2; clone size: NA; CDR3 DNA: TGTGCCAGCAGCTTAGCAGGGGATGGCTACACCTTC; CDR3 protein: CASSLAGDGYTF
CDR3 length: 13; D gene: NA; V gene: TRBV9; J gene: TRBJ2-2; clone size: NA; CDR3 DNA: TGTGCCAGCAGCGTGCTCTCAGGAGGGGAGCTGTTTTTT; CDR3 protein: CASSVLSGGELFF
CDR3 length: 17; D gene: TRBD1; V gene: TRBV25-1; J gene: TRBJ1-2; clone size: NA; CDR3 DNA: TGTGCCAGCAGTGAATACCCTGGGACAGGGGGGGACTATGGCTACACCTTC; CDR3 protein: CASSEYPGTGGDYGYTF
CDR3 length: 13; D gene: NA; V gene: TRBV29-1; J gene: TRBJ2-7; clone size: NA; CDR3 DNA: TGCAGCGTAGGGCCTCGACGGGACTACGAGCAGTACTTC; CDR3 protein: CSVGPRRDYEQYF
CDR3 length: 18; D gene: NA; V gene: TRBV15; J gene: TRBJ2-6; clone size: NA; CDR3 DNA: TGTGCCACCAGCAGAGGAATGGGTTCCTCCTCTGGGGCCAACGTCCTGACTTTC; CDR3 protein: CATSRGMGSSSGANVLTF
CDR3 length: 11; D gene: NA; V gene: TRBV3-1; J gene: TRBJ1-2; clone size: NA; CDR3 DNA: TGTGCCAGCAGCGGAGGGTTTGGCTACACCTTC; CDR3 protein: CASSGGFGYTF
CDR3 length: 13; D gene: NA; V gene: TRBV7-3; J gene: TRBJ2-1; clone size: NA; CDR3 DNA: TGTGCCAGCTCCCTGGGTGGCGTAAATGAGCAGTTCTTC; CDR3 protein: CASSLGGVNEQFF
CDR3 length: 15; D gene: NA; V gene: TRBV5-1; J gene: TRBJ2-2; clone size: NA; CDR3 DNA: TGCGCCAGCAGCTTGAACAGGGTAGTTACCGGGGAGCTGTTTTTT; CDR3 protein: CASSLNRVVTGELFF
CDR3 length: 14; D gene: NA; V gene: TRBV14; J gene: TRBJ2-1; clone size: NA; CDR3 DNA: TGTGCCAGCAGCCGAGAACTAGCTGGCAATGAGCAGTTCTTC; CDR3 protein: CASSRELAGNEQFF
CDR3 length: 16; D gene: TRBD2; V gene: TRBV20-1; J gene: TRBJ2-3; clone size: NA; CDR3 DNA: TGCAGTGCTAGAGAGCATAGCGGGGGGGCCGGAGATACGCAGTATTTT; CDR3 protein: CSAREHSGGAGDTQYF